Following are 25 T cell receptor beta chains from one sample sequenced in a study of blood T cell repertoires in COVID-19. Sequenced by immunoSEQ multiplex PCR; TCRdb stores in-frame clones only, minus some. Among about 250,000 clones, about 88% were seen once, and the ten largest hold approximately 2%. Sequencing was carried out using peripheral blood. These receptors came from a woman in her thirties or forties who had recovered from COVID-19.

The V call is TRBV24-1, the J call TRBJ2-2; D not certain. The CDR3 is 14 amino acids. CDR1 KGHDR and CDR2 SFDVKD come from the germline V gene. The V end was cut by 0 bases, the J end by 8 bases, with 9 bases between. Here the CDR3 DNA reads TGTGCCACCAGTGATTTGCCTCCACGGGGGGAGCTGTTTTTT. Its translation: CATSDLPPRGELFF.

This rearrangement joins TRBV5-6 to TRBJ2-3; no clear D gene. Trimming stripped 4 bases from V and 0 bases from J, with 15 bases between. CDR1 and CDR2 from the germline V gene are SGHDT and YYEEEE. The CDR3 length is 16 residues. The CDR3 protein is CASSIDGVTSTDTQYF. The CDR3 nucleotides are TGTGCCAGCAGCATTGACGGAGTCACGAGCACAGATACGCAGTATTTT.

V is TRBV7-2 and J is TRBJ1-4, with D uncertain. Germline-derived CDR1 and CDR2 are SGHTA and FQGNSA. This CDR3 has 14 residues. With 4 bases removed from V and 5 bases from J, the gap between germline ends came to 11 bases. CDR3 sequence: CASSYRHQNEKLFF. The CDR3 coding sequence is TGTGCCAGCAGCTATCGACACCAGAATGAAAAACTGTTTTTT. Together with reference TRBV7-2 and TRBJ1-4, the CDR3 gives the full variable domain: GAGVSQSPSNKVTEKGKDVELRCDPISGHTALYWYRQSLGQGLEFLIYFQGNSAPDKSGLPSDRFSAERTGGSVSTLTIQRTQQEDSAVYLCASSYRHQNEKLFFGSGTQLSVL.

The rearrangement uses TRBV7-8 and TRBJ2-7, with D possibly matching TRBD2 (6 bases). Germline V lookup: CDR1 SGHVS, CDR2 FQNEAQ. CDR3 length: 15 residues. V lost 1 base, J lost 0 bases, and 10 bases lay in between. In nucleotides, the CDR3 is TGTGCCAGCAGCTTAGAGGAGGGACTCTCCTACGAGCAGTACTTC. This gives the protein CASSLEEGLSYEQYF.

This clone was recorded a few times. V usage is TRBV9 and J usage is TRBJ2-5; D remains unclear. The CDR3 covers 15 residues. From germline, CDR1 is SGDLS and CDR2 YYNGEE. The V and J ends lost 1 base and 3 bases respectively, with 13 bases between them. For the CDR3, the DNA is TGTGCCAGCAGCGTATACGGGTCGGGTAAAGAGACCCAGTACTTC. Translation gives CASSVYGSGKETQYF.

As regards this clone: A junction boundary mismatches the germline segment, possibly from a read error. This CDR3 reads CASSQAGGPYNEQFF. Written as DNA, the CDR3 is TGTGCCAGCAGTCAAGCGGGGGGACCCTACAATGAGCAGTTCTTC. V is TRBV6-1 and J is TRBJ2-1; 9 nucleotides line up with TRBD2. This CDR3 has 15 residues. The germline gives CDR1 MNHNS, CDR2 SASEGT.

This clone is a singleton in its sample. The gene calls are TRBV19 and TRBJ1-2; 8 bases fit TRBD1. V dropped 1 base and J dropped 4; count of bases not matched to a gene: 8. The CDR3 totals 16 residues. Per the germline V gene, CDR1 is LNHDA and CDR2 is SQIVND (reference sequence). The DNA for the CDR3 is TGTGCCAGTAGTATAGGGTTCGGACAGGGACGCTATGGCTACACCTTC. This encodes CASSIGFGQGRYGYTF.

J is TRBJ1-5 and V is TRBV19; D is possibly TRBD1 (6 bases). Germline V CDR1 and CDR2: LNHDA, SQIVND (reference sequence). The V end lost 7 bases, the J end lost 2 bases, and 18 bases lay between the germline ends. CDR3 size: 16 residues. The CDR3 sequence: CASTPKQGQGNQPQHF. CDR3 in DNA: TGTGCCAGTACCCCAAAACAGGGCCAGGGCAATCAGCCCCAGCATTTT. The complete variable domain, with remaining parts taken from reference TRBV19 and TRBJ1-5, reads DGGITQSPKYLFRKEGQNVTLSCEQNLNHDAMYWYRQDPGQGLRLIYYSQIVNDFQKGDIAEGYSVSREKKESFPLTVTSAQKNPTAFYLCASTPKQGQGNQPQHFGDGTRLSIL.

The CDR3 spells CARENEGGETQYF. The CDR3 DNA reads as TGTGCCAGAGAGAACGAGGGAGGAGAGACCCAGTACTTC. This chain connects TRBV6-5 to TRBJ2-5, with D possibly TRBD2 on 6 matching bases. Germline CDR1 and CDR2: MNHEY and SVGAGI. CDR3 length: 13 residues. V lost 9 bases and J 4 bases, leaving 15 bases between the germline ends.

The chain recombines TRBV19 with TRBJ1-2, with D unresolved. V was cut by 4 bases and J by 4 bases, with 28 bases left in between. Germline assignment: CDR1 LNHDA and CDR2 SQIVND (reference sequence). The CDR3 runs to 19 residues. The CDR3 reads CASSNPPTGSRQLSYGYTF. The CDR3 coding sequence is TGTGCCAGTAGTAATCCCCCCACGGGATCCCGGCAACTCTCCTATGGCTACACCTTC.

The rearrangement links TRBV18 to TRBJ2-2, with TRBD2 as a possible D gene (5 bases). Per the germline V gene, CDR1 is KGHSH and CDR2 is LQKENI. The CDR3 is made up of 16 amino acids. The ends were cut back, 1 base at V and 4 bases at J, with 13 bases in the middle. The CDR3 is CASSPRGRGGTGELFF. The DNA of the CDR3 is TGTGCCAGCTCACCACGAGGGCGCGGTGGCACCGGGGAGCTGTTTTTT. Together with reference TRBV18 and TRBJ2-2, the CDR3 gives the full variable domain: NAGVMQNPRHLVRRRGQEARLRCSPMKGHSHVYWYRQLPEEGLKFMVYLQKENIIDESGMPKERFSAEFPKEGPSILRIQQVVRGDSAAYFCASSPRGRGGTGELFFGEGSRLTVL.

V and J are TRBV4-3 and TRBJ1-6, with D possibly TRBD1 on 6 matching bases. V lost 1 base and J lost 0, with 13 bases in between. The germline CDR1 and CDR2 sequences are LGHNA and YSLEER. The CDR3 is made up of 18 amino acids. CDR3 in DNA: TGCGCCAGCAGCCAAGCAGGGGCGTTGAGCTCCTATAATTCACCCCTCCACTTT. It translates to CASSQAGALSSYNSPLHF.

J is TRBJ1-6 and V is TRBV13, with TRBD1 matching over 8 bases. This CDR3 contains 15 residues. J gave up 9 bases and V 0 bases, and 4 bases lay outside the gene matches. Germline CDR1 and CDR2: PRHDT and FYEKMQ (reference sequence). The CDR3 sequence is CASSLGQGGTSPLHF. The DNA of the CDR3 is TGTGCCAGCAGCTTAGGACAGGGGGGGACTTCACCCCTCCACTTT.

The J gene is TRBJ2-5, the V gene TRBV6-5; D unresolved. The germline V gene encodes CDR1 MNHEY and CDR2 SVGAGI. Deletions cut 2 bases from V and 2 bases from J, with 6 bases between. The length of the CDR3 is 13 residues. This chain's CDR3 is CASSYEFQETQYF. CDR3 DNA sequence: TGTGCCAGCAGTTACGAGTTTCAAGAGACCCAGTACTTC.

This clone has a handful of counts. The same CDR3 can be traced to other DNA sequences in this sample. The chain couples TRBV5-4 to TRBJ2-7; TRBD2 aligns across 7 bases. V shed 4 bases, J shed 3 bases, and the junction held 7 bases outside the gene matches. The CDR3 sequence is 14 residues long. From germline, CDR1 is SGHNT and CDR2 YYREEE (reference sequence). CDR3 DNA sequence: TGTGCCAGCAGCCCTCGTGGCGGGAGCTACGAGCAGTACTTC. This codes for CASSPRGGSYEQYF.

This chain joins TRBV11-3 and TRBJ2-5; 9 bases fit TRBD2. V dropped 3 bases and J dropped 5; count of bases not matched to a gene: 7. Per the germline V gene, CDR1 is SGHNT and CDR2 is YENEEA. CDR3 size: 15 residues. The CDR3 DNA follows: TGTGCCAGCAGCTTCCGGTCTAGCGGGGAGGAGACCCAGTACTTC. It specifies CASSFRSSGEETQYF.

This chain uses TRBV25-1 with TRBJ2-3; 12 bases map to TRBD2. CDR3 length: 17 amino acids. The trim removed 5 bases at V and 1 base at J, leaving 7 bases unmatched. Germline lookup yields CDR1 MGHDK and CDR2 SYGVNS. Written as DNA, the CDR3 is TGTGCCAGCAGTTCTAGCGGGAGGGCCTTCGGCACAGATACGCAGTATTTT. Its protein product is CASSSSGRAFGTDTQYF.

The chain uses TRBV7-2 and TRBJ2-7; D is possibly TRBD2 (6 bases). Germline CDR1 reads SGHTA; CDR2 reads FQGNSA. V dropped 4 bases and J dropped 5 bases, with 12 bases sitting between them. CDR3 length: 13 residues. Written as DNA, the CDR3 is TGTGCCAGCAGCTACGGGAGAGGGGACGAGCAGTACTTC. This codes for CASSYGRGDEQYF.

The V gene is TRBV23-1, the J gene TRBJ1-6; D gene unclear. TRBV23-1 falls under the ORF class, with uncertain function. The V end lost 5 bases, the J end lost 8 bases, and 10 bases lay between the germline ends. The CDR3 is made up of 13 amino acids. The CDR3 sequence is CASSSLRYSPLHF. The DNA of the CDR3 is TGCGCCAGCAGTTCCCTCAGGTATTCACCCCTCCACTTT.

The chain links TRBV23-1 to TRBJ2-1, with 11 bases matching TRBD1. TRBV23-1 is filed as an ORF, its function uncertain. The CDR3 spans 14 residues. J lost 8 bases, V lost 7 bases, and 7 bases had no gene match. CDR3 region: CASITGQGVYEQFF. In nucleotides, the CDR3 is TGCGCCAGCATCACGGGACAGGGGGTTTATGAGCAGTTCTTC.

This clone was picked up one time. CDR3 in amino acids: CASSSPRTENGYTF. CDR3 coding DNA: TGTGCCAGCAGCTCCCCCAGGACTGAGAATGGCTACACCTTC. V is TRBV7-9 and J is TRBJ1-2; D uncertain. CDR3 length equals 14 residues. Germline V gene data show CDR1 as SEHNR and CDR2 as FQNEAQ (reference sequence). The V gene lost 4 bases and the J gene lost 6 bases, with 15 bases spanning the gap.

The rearrangement joins TRBV6-5 to TRBJ1-2; TRBD1 is a possible D gene (5 bases). The V and J ends lost 0 bases and 3 bases respectively, with 14 bases between them. The CDR3 sequence is 16 residues long. The germline V gene has CDR1 MNHEY and CDR2 SVGAGI. The CDR3 nucleotides are TGTGCCAGCAGTTACTCGTGGACCAGGGTGGACTATGGCTACACCTTC. This sequence encodes CASSYSWTRVDYGYTF.

The rearrangement uses TRBV19 and TRBJ2-7; 7 bases are shared with TRBD2. The CDR3 totals 14 residues. V dropped 3 bases and J dropped 0; count of bases not matched to a gene: 2. Germline lookup yields CDR1 LNHDA and CDR2 SQIVND (reference sequence). CDR3 sequence reads: CASSIWTSSYEQYF. DNA for the CDR3: TGTGCCAGTAGTATTTGGACTAGCTCCTACGAGCAGTACTTC.

This clone occurred a few times. The chain is built from TRBV10-1 and TRBJ2-7, with 10 bases that match TRBD2. Germline values: CDR1 WNHNN, CDR2 SYGVQD (reference sequence). The CDR3 consists of 16 residues. V shed 3 bases and J 3 bases; nucleotides not matched to a gene: 8. The CDR3 here is CASSDLPGLAIYEQYF. For the CDR3, the DNA is TGCGCCAGCAGTGACCTCCCGGGACTAGCGATCTACGAGCAGTACTTC.

The rearrangement uses TRBV2 and TRBJ1-2, with D tentatively TRBD1 (5 bases). This CDR3 has 12 amino acids. Germline values: CDR1 SNHLY, CDR2 FYNNEI. Trimming removed 6 bases from V and 1 base from J, with 6 bases in between. The CDR3 DNA reads as TGTGCCAGCAGGGACATTAACTATGGCTACACCTTC. It codes for CASRDINYGYTF.